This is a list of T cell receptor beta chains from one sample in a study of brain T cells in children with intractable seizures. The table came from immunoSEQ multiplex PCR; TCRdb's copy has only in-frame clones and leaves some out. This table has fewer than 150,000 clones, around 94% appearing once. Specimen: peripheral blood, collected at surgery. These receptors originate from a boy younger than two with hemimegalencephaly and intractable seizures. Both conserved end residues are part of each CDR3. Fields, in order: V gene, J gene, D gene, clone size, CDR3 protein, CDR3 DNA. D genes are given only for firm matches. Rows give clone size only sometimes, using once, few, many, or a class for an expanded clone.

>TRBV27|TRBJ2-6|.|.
CASSLWGPSSGANVLTF
TGTGCCAGCAGTTTATGGGGCCCGTCATCTGGGGCCAACGTCCTGACTTTC
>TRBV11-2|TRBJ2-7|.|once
CASSLDRLTYSYEQYF
TGTGCCAGCAGCTTAGATCGGCTGACTTACTCCTACGAGCAGTACTTC
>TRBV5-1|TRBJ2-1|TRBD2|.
CASSPHPSGSYNEQFF
TGCGCCAGCAGCCCCCACCCTAGCGGGAGTTACAATGAGCAGTTCTTC
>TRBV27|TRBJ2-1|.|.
CASSLTVGYNEQFF
TGTGCCAGCAGTTTAACAGTAGGCTACAATGAGCAGTTCTTC
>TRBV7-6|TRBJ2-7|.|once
CASSPGSEGAQYEQYF
TGTGCCAGCAGCCCCGGGAGCGAGGGGGCGCAGTACGAGCAGTACTTC
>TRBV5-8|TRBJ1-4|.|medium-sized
CASSPFIGNEKLFF
TGTGCCAGCAGCCCCTTTATTGGAAATGAAAAACTGTTTTTT
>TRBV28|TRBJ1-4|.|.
CASSDGGVTNEKLFF
TGTGCCAGCAGCGACGGGGGGGTCACTAATGAAAAACTGTTTTTT
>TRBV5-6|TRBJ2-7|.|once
CASSLMRYEQYF
TGTGCCAGCAGCTTGATGAGATACGAGCAGTACTTC
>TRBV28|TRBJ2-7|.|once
CASSLLSRTPYEQYF
TGTGCCAGCAGTTTATTGTCCCGGACACCCTACGAGCAGTACTTC
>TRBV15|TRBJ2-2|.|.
CATSRDPGWGELFF
TGTGCCACCAGCAGAGACCCAGGGTGGGGGGAGCTGTTTTTT
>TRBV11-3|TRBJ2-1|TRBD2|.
CASSLGVTSGNYNEQFF
TGTGCCAGCAGCTTAGGCGTGACTAGCGGGAATTACAATGAGCAGTTCTTC
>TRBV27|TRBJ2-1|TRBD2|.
CASSLVFGEGPPNEQFF
TGTGCCAGCAGTTTAGTATTCGGGGAGGGCCCCCCCAATGAGCAGTTCTTC
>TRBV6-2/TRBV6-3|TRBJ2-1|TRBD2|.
CASSFTPGLAANNEQFF
TGTGCCAGCAGTTTTACACCGGGACTAGCGGCCAACAATGAGCAGTTCTTC
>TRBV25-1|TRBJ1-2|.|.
CASSESGLYGYTF
TGTGCCAGCAGTGAATCGGGACTCTATGGCTACACCTTC
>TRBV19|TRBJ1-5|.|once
CASSIGWGNQPQHF
TGTGCCAGTAGTATTGGGTGGGGGAATCAGCCCCAGCATTTT
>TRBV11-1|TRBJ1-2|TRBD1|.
CASSLDGGGNYGYTF
TGTGCCAGCAGCTTAGATGGAGGGGGCAACTATGGCTACACCTTC
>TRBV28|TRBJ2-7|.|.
CASSSRGFKLARYEQYF
TGTGCCAGCAGTTCCAGGGGATTTAAACTAGCAAGGTACGAGCAGTACTTC
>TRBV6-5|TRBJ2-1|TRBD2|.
CASRLAGGGEQFF
TGTGCCAGCAGACTAGCGGGAGGGGGAGAGCAGTTCTTC
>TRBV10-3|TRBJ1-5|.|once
CAISDGTVSNQPQHF
TGTGCCATCAGTGATGGCACCGTTAGCAATCAGCCCCAGCATTTT
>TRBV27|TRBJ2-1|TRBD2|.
CASSLWASGAGNEQFF
TGTGCCAGCAGTTTATGGGCTAGCGGAGCGGGGAATGAGCAGTTCTTC
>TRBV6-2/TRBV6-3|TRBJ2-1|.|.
CASSYGPRERNEQFF
TGTGCCAGCAGTTACGGACCCCGAGAGAGGAATGAGCAGTTCTTC
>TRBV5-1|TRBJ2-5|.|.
CASSYRGQETQYF
TGCGCCAGCAGCTATCGGGGGCAAGAGACCCAGTACTTC
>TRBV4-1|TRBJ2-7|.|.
CASSQEGGGYYEQYF
TGCGCCAGCAGCCAAGAAGGCGGGGGCTACTACGAGCAGTACTTC
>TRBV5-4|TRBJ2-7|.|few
CASSFGQKEQYF
TGTGCCAGCAGCTTCGGACAGAAAGAGCAGTACTTC
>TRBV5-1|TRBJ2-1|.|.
CASSSYTGPAGWDEQFF
TGCGCCAGCAGCTCATATACAGGGCCAGCGGGGTGGGATGAGCAGTTCTTC
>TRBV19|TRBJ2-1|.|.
CASSIPGDYNEQFF
TGTGCCAGTAGTATCCCGGGAGACTACAATGAGCAGTTCTTC
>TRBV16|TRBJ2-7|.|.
CASSPFVGYYEQYF
TGTGCCAGCAGCCCGTTTGTGGGTTACTACGAGCAGTACTTC
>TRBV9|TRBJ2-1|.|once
CASSVGVADYNEQFF
TGTGCCAGCAGCGTAGGGGTAGCAGACTACAATGAGCAGTTCTTC
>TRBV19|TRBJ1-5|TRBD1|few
CASSSWTGEGNQPQHF
TGTGCCAGTAGTTCCTGGACAGGGGAAGGCAATCAGCCCCAGCATTTT
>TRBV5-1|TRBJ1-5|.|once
CASSPDSSNQPQHF
TGCGCCAGCAGCCCGGACAGTAGCAATCAGCCCCAGCATTTT
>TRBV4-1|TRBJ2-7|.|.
CASSQEGLNYEQYF
TGCGCCAGCAGCCAAGAAGGACTAAACTACGAGCAGTACTTC
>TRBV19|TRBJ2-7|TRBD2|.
CASSRTSGSYEQYF
TGTGCCAGTAGCCGGACTAGCGGATCCTACGAGCAGTACTTC
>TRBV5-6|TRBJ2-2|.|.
CASSPWGSANTGELFF
TGTGCCAGCAGCCCCTGGGGGTCAGCGAACACCGGGGAGCTGTTTTTT
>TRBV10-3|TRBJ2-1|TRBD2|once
CAISVGTSGYNEQFF
TGTGCCATCAGTGTGGGGACTAGCGGATACAATGAGCAGTTCTTC
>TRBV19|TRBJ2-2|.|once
CAASSQGFRFGIGGTGELFF
TGTGCCGCCTCCTCTCAGGGTTTCAGGTTCGGGATAGGGGGCACCGGGGAGCTGTTTTTT
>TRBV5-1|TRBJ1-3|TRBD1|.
CASSLGQGGNTIYF
TGCGCCAGCAGCTTGGGACAGGGAGGAAACACCATATATTTT
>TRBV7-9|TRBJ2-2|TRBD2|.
CASSILAGANTGELFF
TGTGCCAGCAGCATCCTAGCGGGCGCGAACACCGGGGAGCTGTTTTTT
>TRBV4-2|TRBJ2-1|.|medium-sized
CASSQVSLNEQFF
TGTGCCAGCAGCCAAGTGAGCCTCAATGAGCAGTTCTTC
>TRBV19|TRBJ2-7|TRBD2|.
CASSILAGGGEQYF
TGTGCCAGTAGTATACTAGCGGGAGGTGGTGAGCAGTACTTC
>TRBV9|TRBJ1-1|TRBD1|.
CASSGQGVKAEAFF
TGTGCCAGCAGCGGACAGGGGGTGAAGGCTGAAGCTTTCTTT
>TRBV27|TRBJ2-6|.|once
CASSLALPGANVLTF
TGTGCCAGCAGTTTAGCGCTTCCTGGGGCCAACGTCCTGACTTTC
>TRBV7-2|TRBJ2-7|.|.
CASSLWFGDYEQYF
TGTGCCAGCAGCTTATGGTTTGGGGACTACGAGCAGTACTTC
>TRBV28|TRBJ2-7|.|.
CASSPWEYEQYF
TGTGCCAGCAGCCCCTGGGAGTACGAGCAGTACTTC
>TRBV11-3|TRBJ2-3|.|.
CASSHTDTQYF
TGTGCCAGCAGCCACACAGATACGCAGTATTTT